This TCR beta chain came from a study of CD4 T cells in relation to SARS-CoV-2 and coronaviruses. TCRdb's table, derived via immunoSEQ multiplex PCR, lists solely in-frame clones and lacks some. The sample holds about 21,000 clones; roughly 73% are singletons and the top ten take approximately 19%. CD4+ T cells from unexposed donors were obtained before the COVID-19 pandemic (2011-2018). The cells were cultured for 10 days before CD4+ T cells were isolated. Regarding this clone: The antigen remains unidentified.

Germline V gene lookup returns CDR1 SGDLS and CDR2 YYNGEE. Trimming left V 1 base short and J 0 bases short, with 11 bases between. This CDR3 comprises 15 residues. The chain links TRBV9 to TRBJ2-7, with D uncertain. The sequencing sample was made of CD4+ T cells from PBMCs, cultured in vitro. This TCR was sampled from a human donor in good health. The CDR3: CASSVSVGVSYEQYF. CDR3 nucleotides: TGTGCCAGCAGCGTAAGCGTTGGAGTCTCCTACGAGCAGTACTTC.